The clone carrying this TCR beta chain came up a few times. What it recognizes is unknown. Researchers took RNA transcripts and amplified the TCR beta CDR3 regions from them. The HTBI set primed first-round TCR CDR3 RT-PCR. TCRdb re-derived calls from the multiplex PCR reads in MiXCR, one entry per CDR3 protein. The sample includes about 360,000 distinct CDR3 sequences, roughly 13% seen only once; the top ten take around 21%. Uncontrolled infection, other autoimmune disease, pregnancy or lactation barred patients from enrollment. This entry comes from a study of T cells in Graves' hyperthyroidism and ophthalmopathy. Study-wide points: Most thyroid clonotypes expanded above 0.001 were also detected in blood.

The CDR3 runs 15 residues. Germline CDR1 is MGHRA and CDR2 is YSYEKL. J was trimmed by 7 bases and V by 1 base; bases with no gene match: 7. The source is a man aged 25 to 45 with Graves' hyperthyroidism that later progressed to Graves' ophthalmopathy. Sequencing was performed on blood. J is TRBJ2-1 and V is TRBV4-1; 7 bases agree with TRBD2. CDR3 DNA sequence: TGCGCCAGCAGCCAAGTACCCCTACTAGCGAATGAGCAGTTCTTC. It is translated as CASSQVPLLANEQFF.